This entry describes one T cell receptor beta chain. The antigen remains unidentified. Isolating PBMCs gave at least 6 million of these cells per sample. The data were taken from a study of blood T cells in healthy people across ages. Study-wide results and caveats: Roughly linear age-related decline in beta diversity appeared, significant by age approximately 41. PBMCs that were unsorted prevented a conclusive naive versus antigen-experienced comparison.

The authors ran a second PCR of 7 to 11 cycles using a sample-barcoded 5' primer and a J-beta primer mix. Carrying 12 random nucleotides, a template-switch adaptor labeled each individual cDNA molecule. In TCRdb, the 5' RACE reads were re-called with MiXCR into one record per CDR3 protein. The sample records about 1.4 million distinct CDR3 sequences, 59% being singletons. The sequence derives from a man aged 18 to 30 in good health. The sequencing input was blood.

CDR3 loop: CASSYSGRNSGANVLTF. CDR3 in DNA: TGTGCCAGCAGTTACTCGGGACGGAACTCTGGGGCCAACGTCCTGACTTTC. The J gene is TRBJ2-6, the V gene TRBV6-2 or TRBV6-3, with D possibly called TRBD1 or TRBD2 (5 bases each). The CDR3 has 17 amino acids. Germline V gene data show CDR1 as MNHEY and CDR2 as SVGEGT. Between the trimmed V and J ends, which lost 0 bases and 0 bases, there was a span of 9 bases.